Listed below are T cell receptor beta chains from one sample, sequenced in a study of blood T cells in healthy people across ages. MiXCR was run by TCRdb on the 5' RACE reads, yielding one entry per CDR3 protein. The sample has 650,000 to 1,000,000 distinct CDR3 sequences, under 40% seen once. Sequencing used blood. The receptors originated from a man in his late teens or twenties in good health. Both conserved end residues are part of each CDR3. The D gene is left open where the match is weak. The size entry is marked missing in some rows and otherwise reads once, few, many or a size class.

size	V	J	D	length	CDR3	DNA
few	TRBV12-5	TRBJ2-1	-	12	CASGPFRNEQFF	TGTGCTAGTGGTCCGTTTCGGAATGAGCAGTTCTTC
-	TRBV6-5	TRBJ1-1	-	13	CASSYFVNTEAFF	TGTGCCAGCAGTTATTTCGTGAACACTGAAGCTTTCTTT
-	TRBV7-8	TRBJ2-2	-	14	CASTSRKNTGELFF	TGTGCCAGCACCTCACGGAAGAACACCGGGGAGCTGTTTTTT
-	TRBV20-1	TRBJ1-6	TRBD1	15	CSARGDRGDNSPPHF	TGCAGTGCTAGAGGGGACAGGGGAGATAATTCACCCCCCCACTTT
-	TRBV4-3	TRBJ2-1	-	14	CASSQDGVFYEQFF	TGCGCCAGCAGCCAAGACGGGGTATTCTATGAGCAGTTCTTC
many	TRBV20-1	TRBJ1-2	-	13	CSAPYALGAGYTF	TGCAGTGCTCCTTATGCTTTGGGTGCGGGCTACACCTTC
few	TRBV19	TRBJ2-1	-	15	CASTSGALPNNEQFF	TGTGCCAGTACCTCAGGCGCCCTCCCGAACAATGAGCAGTTCTTC
-	TRBV29-1	TRBJ1-4	-	13	CSVQERVEEKLFF	TGCAGCGTGCAGGAAAGGGTAGAAGAAAAACTGTTTTTT
-	TRBV7-2	TRBJ1-2	TRBD1	15	CACSRTGRNNYGYTF	TGTGCCTGCAGCCGGACAGGGCGAAATAACTATGGCTACACCTTC
few	TRBV5-1	TRBJ1-4	-	14	CASSSDSGDEKLFF	TGCGCCAGCAGCTCCGACAGCGGAGATGAAAAACTGTTTTTT
-	TRBV20-1	TRBJ1-1	-	14	CSASFQGRNTEAFF	TGCAGTGCTAGTTTTCAGGGGCGAAACACTGAAGCTTTCTTT
-	TRBV2	TRBJ2-1	-	13	CASNTGPHNEQFF	TGTGCCAGCAATACCGGACCCCACAATGAGCAGTTCTTC
few	TRBV27	TRBJ2-7	-	15	CASSPGTGGGYEQYF	TGTGCCAGCAGCCCCGGGACTGGAGGGGGTTACGAGCAGTACTTC
-	TRBV19	TRBJ2-3	-	15	CASSPTSYRTDTQYF	TGTGCCAGTAGTCCGACTAGTTACCGCACAGATACGCAGTATTTT
-	TRBV7-9	TRBJ1-5	-	14	CASSSSGEGQPQHF	TGTGCCAGCAGCTCCTCAGGGGAAGGTCAGCCCCAGCATTTT
few	TRBV12-3/TRBV12-4	TRBJ1-2	-	15	CASSFQGSPDYGYTF	TGTGCCAGCAGTTTTCAGGGCAGTCCGGACTATGGCTACACCTTC
-	TRBV6-5	TRBJ1-6	-	16	CASSYTGGRDNSPLHF	TGTGCCAGCAGTTATACGGGGGGGCGGGATAATTCACCCCTCCACTTT
many	TRBV10-3	TRBJ2-5	TRBD1	12	CAISGQGGGRYF	TGTGCCATCAGTGGACAGGGGGGCGGTCGGTACTTC
-	TRBV5-8	TRBJ2-3	TRBD2	17	CASSVESLAGGTETQYF	TGTGCCAGCAGCGTTGAATCACTAGCGGGAGGCACAGAGACGCAGTATTTT
-	TRBV25-1	TRBJ1-4	-	16	CASSEYGGKPNEKLFF	TGTGCCAGCAGTGAATACGGGGGGAAACCTAATGAAAAACTGTTTTTT
few	TRBV20-1	TRBJ1-1	-	12	CSAQTTGLEAFF	TGCAGTGCTCAAACGACGGGCTTAGAAGCTTTCTTT
-	TRBV5-5	TRBJ1-6	TRBD1	14	CACSPGQGYSPLHF	TGTGCCTGCAGCCCCGGACAGGGCTATTCACCCCTCCACTTT
-	TRBV28	TRBJ2-7	-	12	CASSFKGWEQYF	TGTGCCAGCAGTTTCAAGGGGTGGGAGCAGTACTTC
-	TRBV4-3	TRBJ1-2	-	16	CASSQDAGGALYGYTF	TGCGCCAGCAGCCAAGATGCGGGAGGGGCGCTCTATGGCTACACCTTC
-	TRBV4-3	TRBJ1-2	-	16	CASSQPGLPPLSGCTF	TGCGCCAGCAGCCAACCGGGTCTACCTCCACTATCCGGCTGCACCTTC
-	TRBV12-3/TRBV12-4	TRBJ2-3	-	16	CASSLARAGTADMQYF	TGTGCCAGCAGTTTAGCTCGAGCGGGGACAGCAGATATGCAATATTTT
few	TRBV14	TRBJ2-1	-	16	CASSQDPGTPYNEQFF	TGTGCCAGCAGCCAAGATCCCGGGACGCCTTACAATGAGCAGTTCTTC
-	TRBV24-1	TRBJ2-7	-	12	CATSEGPYEQYF	TGTGCCACCAGTGAGGGGCCTTACGAGCAGTACTTC
-	TRBV12-3/TRBV12-4	TRBJ1-5	-	13	CASTQTPNQPQHF	TGTGCCAGCACCCAGACCCCCAATCAGCCCCAGCATTTT
-	TRBV7-9	TRBJ1-2	-	14	CASSSAGSPYGYTF	TGTGCCAGCAGCTCCGCAGGGAGTCCCTATGGCTACACCTTC
-	TRBV7-2	TRBJ2-5	TRBD2	14	CASSLDLAEETQYF	TGTGCCAGCAGCTTAGATCTAGCGGAAGAGACCCAGTACTTC
-	TRBV29-1	TRBJ2-1	TRBD1	14	CGVVGTETSYEQFF	TGCGGCGTTGTTGGGACAGAAACCTCCTACGAGCAGTTCTTC
-	TRBV4-3	TRBJ2-7	-	18	CASSGRVGAGTHVNEQYF	TGCGCCAGCAGCGGACGGGTTGGTGCGGGGACGCATGTAAATGAGCAGTACTTC